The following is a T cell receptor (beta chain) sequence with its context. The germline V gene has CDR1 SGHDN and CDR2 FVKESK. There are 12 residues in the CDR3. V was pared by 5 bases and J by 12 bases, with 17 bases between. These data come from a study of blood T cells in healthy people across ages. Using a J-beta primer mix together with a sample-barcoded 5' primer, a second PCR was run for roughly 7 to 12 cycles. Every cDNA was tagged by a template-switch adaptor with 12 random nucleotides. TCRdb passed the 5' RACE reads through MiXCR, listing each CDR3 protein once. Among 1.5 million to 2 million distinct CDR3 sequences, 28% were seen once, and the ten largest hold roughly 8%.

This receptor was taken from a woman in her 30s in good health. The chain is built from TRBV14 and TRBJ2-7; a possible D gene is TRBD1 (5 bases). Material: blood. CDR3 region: CASSMGRTRWYF. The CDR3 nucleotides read TGTGCCAGCAGCATGGGGCGCACCCGGTGGTACTTC.